The entry below describes one T cell receptor (beta chain). In the study's own analysis: By means of reference gene primer amplification, nucleated cell counts were estimated. Only in-frame clones appear in the TCRdb table, and some are missing; sequencing was by immunoSEQ multiplex PCR. That table is the source of V, J and clone size, and D and trimming were worked out from the DNA. The data contain fewer than 300,000 clones, about 89% of them seen just once; the ten biggest clones take up around 0.84%. This sample is part of a study of blood T cell repertoires in COVID-19. Study-wide context: There were acute and convalescent COVID-19 samples, and they came from the United States, Italy and Spain. PBMCs, B-cell-depleted T cells, or T cells provided the cDNA or gDNA that made up the material.

This CDR3 has 16 amino acids. Trimming left V 0 bases short and J 4 bases short, with 18 bases between. Per the germline V gene, CDR1 is GTSNPN and CDR2 is SVGIG (reference sequence). The clonotype originates from a man younger than 40 with acute or convalescent COVID-19. This chain links TRBV30 with TRBJ1-2; a possible D gene is TRBD1 (6 bases). The specimen sequenced was peripheral blood. The CDR3 loop reads CAWSVGGAGATYGYTF. DNA of the CDR3: TGTGCCTGGAGTGTAGGGGGGGCAGGGGCCACCTATGGCTACACCTTC. The variable domain in full, with the rest retrieved from reference TRBV30 and TRBJ1-2, is SQTIHQWPATLVQPVGSPLSLECTVEGTSNPNLYWYRQAAGRGLQLLFYSVGIGQISSEVPQNLSASRPQDRQFILSSKKLLLSDSGFYLCAWSVGGAGATYGYTFGSGTRLTVV.